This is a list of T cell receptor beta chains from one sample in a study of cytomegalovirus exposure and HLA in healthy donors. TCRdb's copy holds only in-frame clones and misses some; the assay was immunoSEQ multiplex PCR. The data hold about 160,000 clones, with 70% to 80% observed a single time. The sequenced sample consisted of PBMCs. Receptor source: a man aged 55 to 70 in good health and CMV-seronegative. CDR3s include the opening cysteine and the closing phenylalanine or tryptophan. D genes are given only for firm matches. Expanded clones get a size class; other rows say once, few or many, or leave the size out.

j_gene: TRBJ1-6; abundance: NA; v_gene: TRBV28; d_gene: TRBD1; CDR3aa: CASSNPGQGTNSPLHF; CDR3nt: TGTGCCAGCAGTAACCCGGGACAGGGGACTAATTCACCCCTCCACTTT
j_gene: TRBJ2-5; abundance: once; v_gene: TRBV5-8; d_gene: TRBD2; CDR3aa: CASSLEAGAGETQYF; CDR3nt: TGTGCCAGCAGCTTGGAAGCGGGGGCGGGGGAGACCCAGTACTTC
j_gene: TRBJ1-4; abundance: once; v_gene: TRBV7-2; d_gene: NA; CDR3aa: CASSLAQGRGLFF; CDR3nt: TGTGCCAGCAGCTTAGCGCAGGGTAGGGGACTGTTTTTT
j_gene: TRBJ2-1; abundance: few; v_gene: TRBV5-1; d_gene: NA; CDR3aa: CASSPDSGPYNEQFF; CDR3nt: TGCGCCAGCAGCCCGGACAGTGGACCCTACAATGAGCAGTTCTTC
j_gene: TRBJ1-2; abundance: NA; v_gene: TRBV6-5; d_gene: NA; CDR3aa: CASRGAALDYGYTF; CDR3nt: TGTGCCAGCAGGGGGGCTGCCTTGGACTATGGCTACACCTTC
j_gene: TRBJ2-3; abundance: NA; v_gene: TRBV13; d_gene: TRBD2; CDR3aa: CASSSGLATTDTQYF; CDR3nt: TGTGCCAGCAGCTCCGGACTAGCTACCACAGATACGCAGTATTTT
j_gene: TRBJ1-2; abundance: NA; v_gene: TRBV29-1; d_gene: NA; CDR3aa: CSVWGGVVYGYTF; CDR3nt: TGCAGCGTTTGGGGGGGGGTAGTCTATGGCTACACCTTC
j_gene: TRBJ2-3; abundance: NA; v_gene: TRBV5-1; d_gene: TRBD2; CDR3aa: CASSSWGSGGRDTQYF; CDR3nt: TGCGCCAGCAGCTCGTGGGGCAGCGGGGGGAGAGATACGCAGTATTTT
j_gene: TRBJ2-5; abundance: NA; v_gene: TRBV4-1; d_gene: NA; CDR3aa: CASSPSRSGRETQYF; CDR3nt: TGCGCCAGCAGCCCTTCAAGGAGTGGGAGAGAGACCCAGTACTTC
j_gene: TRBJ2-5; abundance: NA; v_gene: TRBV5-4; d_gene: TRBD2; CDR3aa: CASSSQIAGRIETQYF; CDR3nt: TGTGCCAGCAGCTCCCAAATAGCGGGGCGGATAGAGACCCAGTACTTC
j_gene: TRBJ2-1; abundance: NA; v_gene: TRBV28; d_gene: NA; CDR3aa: CASSSGPGSLNGNEQFF; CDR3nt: TGTGCCAGCAGTTCCGGCCCCGGAAGCTTGAACGGGAATGAGCAGTTCTTC
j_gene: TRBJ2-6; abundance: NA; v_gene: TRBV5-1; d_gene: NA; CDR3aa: CASSLVAGSSGANVLTF; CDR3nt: TGCGCCAGCAGCTTGGTGGCAGGTTCCTCTGGGGCCAACGTCCTGACTTTC
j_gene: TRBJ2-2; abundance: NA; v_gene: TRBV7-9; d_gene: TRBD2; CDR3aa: CAMTSGGANTGELFF; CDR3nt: TGTGCCATGACTAGCGGGGGGGCGAACACCGGGGAGCTGTTTTTT
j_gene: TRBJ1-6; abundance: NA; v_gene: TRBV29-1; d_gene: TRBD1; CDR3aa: CSVSSGGVSSPLHF; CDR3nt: TGCAGCGTTTCTTCAGGGGGCGTAAGTTCACCCCTCCACTTT
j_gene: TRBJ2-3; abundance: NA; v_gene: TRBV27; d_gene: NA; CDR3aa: CASSLLGGSSNTQYF; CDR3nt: TGTGCCAGCAGTTTATTGGGTGGGAGTAGTAATACGCAGTATTTT
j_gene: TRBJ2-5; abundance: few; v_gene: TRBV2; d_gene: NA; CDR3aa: CASSELAAVQETQYF; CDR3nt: TGTGCCAGCAGTGAACTGGCAGCGGTCCAAGAGACCCAGTACTTC
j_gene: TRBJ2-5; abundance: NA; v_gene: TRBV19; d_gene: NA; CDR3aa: CASSIGGTSSVQYF; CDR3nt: TGTGCCAGTAGTATAGGGGGAACTAGTTCGGTGCAGTACTTC
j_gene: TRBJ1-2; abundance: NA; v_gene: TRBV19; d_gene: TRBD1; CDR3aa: CASIPGGAGGSGYTF; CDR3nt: TGTGCCAGTATTCCCGGCGGGGCAGGGGGTAGCGGCTACACCTTC
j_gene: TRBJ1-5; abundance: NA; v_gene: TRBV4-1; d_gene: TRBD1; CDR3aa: CASSPYRAGGSEPQHF; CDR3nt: TGCGCCAGCAGCCCGTATCGCGCAGGGGGCAGTGAGCCCCAGCATTTT
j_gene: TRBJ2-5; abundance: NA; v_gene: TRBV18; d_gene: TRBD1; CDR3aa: CASSPYSRGRGETQYF; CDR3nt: TGTGCCAGCTCACCATATTCCAGGGGGCGAGGAGAGACCCAGTACTTC
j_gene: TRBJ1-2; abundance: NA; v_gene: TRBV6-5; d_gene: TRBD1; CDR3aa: CASRQGYGYTF; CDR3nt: TGTGCCAGCAGACAGGGGTACGGCTACACCTTC
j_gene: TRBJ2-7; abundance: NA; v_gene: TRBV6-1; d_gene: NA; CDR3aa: CASSEGQRTLSYEQYF; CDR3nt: TGTGCCAGCAGTGAAGGACAGAGGACCCTTTCCTACGAGCAGTACTTC
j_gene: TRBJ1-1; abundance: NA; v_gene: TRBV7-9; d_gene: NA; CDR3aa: CSSRYTGNTEAFF; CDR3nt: TGTTCCAGCAGGTACACAGGGAACACTGAAGCTTTCTTT
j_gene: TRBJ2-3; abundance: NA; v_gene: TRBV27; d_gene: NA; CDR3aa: CASSLKSLGDTQYF; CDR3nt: TGTGCCAGCAGTTTAAAGTCCCTAGGTGATACGCAGTATTTT
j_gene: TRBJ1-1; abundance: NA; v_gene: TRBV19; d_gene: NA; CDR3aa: CASSPRGGQRDTEAFF; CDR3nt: TGTGCCAGTAGCCCCCGGGGAGGCCAACGGGACACTGAAGCTTTCTTT
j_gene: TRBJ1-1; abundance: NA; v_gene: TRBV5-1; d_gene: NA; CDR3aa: CASSLGATRFSEAFF; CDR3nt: TGCGCCAGCAGCTTGGGGGCTACGCGCTTCTCTGAAGCTTTCTTT
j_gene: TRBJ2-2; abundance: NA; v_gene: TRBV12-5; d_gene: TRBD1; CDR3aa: CASGLVPDRAGELFF; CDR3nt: TGTGCTAGTGGTTTGGTACCGGACAGGGCTGGGGAGCTGTTTTTT
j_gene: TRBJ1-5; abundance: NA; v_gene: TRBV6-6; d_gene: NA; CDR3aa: CASSFGGNQPQHF; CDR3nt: TGTGCCAGCAGTTTCGGAGGCAATCAGCCCCAGCATTTT
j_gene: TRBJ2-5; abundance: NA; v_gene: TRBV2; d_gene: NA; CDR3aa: CASSDRRVQETQYF; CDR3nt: TGTGCCAGCAGTGATCGGCGGGTACAAGAGACCCAGTACTTC
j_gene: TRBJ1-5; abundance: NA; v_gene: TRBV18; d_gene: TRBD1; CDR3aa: CASSPSVQGTEQPQHF; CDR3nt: TGTGCCAGCTCACCCTCGGTACAGGGGACGGAGCAGCCCCAGCATTTT
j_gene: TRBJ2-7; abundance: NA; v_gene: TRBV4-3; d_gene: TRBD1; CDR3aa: CASSQRDSPYEQYF; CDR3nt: TGCGCCAGCAGCCAGAGGGACAGTCCCTACGAGCAGTACTTC
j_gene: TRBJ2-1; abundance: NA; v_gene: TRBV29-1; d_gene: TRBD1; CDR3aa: CSVEARTGGAYNEQFF; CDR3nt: TGCAGCGTTGAGGCAAGGACAGGGGGTGCCTACAATGAGCAGTTCTTC
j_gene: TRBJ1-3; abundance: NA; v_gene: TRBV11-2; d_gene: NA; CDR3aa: CASSLGALDILGNTIYF; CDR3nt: TGTGCCAGCAGCTTAGGGGCTTTGGACATTCTGGGAAACACCATATATTTT
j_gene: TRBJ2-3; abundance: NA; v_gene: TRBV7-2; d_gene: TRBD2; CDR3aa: CASSLGLAGGAQYF; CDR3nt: TGTGCCAGCAGCTTAGGCCTAGCGGGGGGGGCGCAGTATTTT
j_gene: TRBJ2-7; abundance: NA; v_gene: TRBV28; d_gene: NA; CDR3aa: CASSLGGALYEQYF; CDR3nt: TGTGCCAGCAGTTTAGGGGGGGCTCTGTACGAGCAGTACTTC
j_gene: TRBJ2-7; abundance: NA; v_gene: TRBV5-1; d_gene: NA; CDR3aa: CANSLTGSSYEQYF; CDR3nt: TGCGCCAACAGCTTAACAGGGTCGTCCTACGAGCAGTACTTC
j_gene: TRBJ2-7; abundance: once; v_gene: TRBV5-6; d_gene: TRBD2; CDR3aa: CASSLWTSGGAYEQYF; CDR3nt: TGTGCCAGCAGCTTGTGGACTAGCGGGGGAGCGTACGAGCAGTACTTC